The present T cell receptor beta chain was sequenced within a study of neurological immune-mediated disorders. cDNA was made by 5'RACE with 10-nucleotide random UMIs. MiXCR, run by TCRdb on the 5' RACE reads, gives a single entry per CDR3 protein. The sample shows 24,000 or so distinct CDR3 sequences, 2% to 2.5% of them seen only once. This clonotype was observed many times. CDR3 length equals 12 residues. The germline V gene encodes CDR1 SGHTA and CDR2 FQGNSA. V shed 3 bases and J shed 14 bases, with 15 bases lying between them. Where libraries were unsorted, they were derived from 2 million PBMCs stored at -80 degrees C.

The sequence was obtained from a woman aged 50 to 60 with multiple sclerosis. V usage is TRBV7-2 and J usage is TRBJ2-3; perhaps TRBD2 as D (6 bases). Material for sequencing was PBMCs. The CDR3 bases are TGTGCCAGCAGCTTCTTTTCGGGAGTCCCGTATTTT. This translates into CASSFFSGVPYF.